The sequence of this T cell receptor (beta chain) was determined in a study of CD8 T cells in Susac syndrome. CDR3 size: 13 residues. Trimming took 6 bases from V and 0 from J, leaving 9 bases between them. Germline CDR1 reads SQVTM; CDR2 reads ANQGSEA. RNA amounts of roughly 0.45 to 1 ug underwent reverse transcription with random hexamers. TCRdb re-analysed the immunoSEQ multiplex PCR reads in MiXCR, keeping a single row per CDR3 protein. The repertoire holds 120,000 to 150,000 distinct CDR3 sequences, with approximately 93% as singletons. Sequencing was performed on CD4+ T cells from PBMCs. V and J are TRBV29-1 and TRBJ2-4; D is ambiguous. This clonotype was obtained from a human donor in good health. In nucleotides, the CDR3 is TGCAGCGTGAGCGCGATAGCCAAAAACATTCAGTACTTC. This translates into CSVSAIAKNIQYF. Looking up the rest from reference TRBV29-1 and TRBJ2-4 gives the full variable domain: SAVISQKPSRDICQRGTSLTIQCQVDSQVTMMFWYRQQPGQSLTLIATANQGSEATYESGFVIDKFPISRPNLTFSTLTVSNMSPEDSSIYLCSVSAIAKNIQYFGAGTRLSVL.